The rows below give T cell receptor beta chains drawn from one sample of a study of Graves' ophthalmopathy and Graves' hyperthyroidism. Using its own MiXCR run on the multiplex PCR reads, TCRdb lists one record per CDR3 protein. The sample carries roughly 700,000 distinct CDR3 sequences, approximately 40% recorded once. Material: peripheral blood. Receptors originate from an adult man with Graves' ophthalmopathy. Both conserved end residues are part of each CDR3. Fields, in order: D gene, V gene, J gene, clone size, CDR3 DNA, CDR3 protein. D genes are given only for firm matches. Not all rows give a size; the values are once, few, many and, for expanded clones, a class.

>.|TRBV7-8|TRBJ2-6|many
TGTGCCAGCAGCTTAGAATACGGGGCCAACGTCCTGACTTTC
CASSLEYGANVLTF
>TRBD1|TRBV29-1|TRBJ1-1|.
TGCAGCGTTAGACAGGGGACGACTGAAGCTTTCTTT
CSVRQGTTEAFF
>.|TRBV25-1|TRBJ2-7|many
TGTGCCAGCAGTTCCCCCGGGGCCAGCTCCTACGAGCAGTACTTC
CASSSPGASSYEQYF
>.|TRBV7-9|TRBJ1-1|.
TGTGCCAGCAGCTTTGGCAGGGGAGAAATACCTGAAGCTTTCTTT
CASSFGRGEIPEAFF
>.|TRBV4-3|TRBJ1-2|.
TGCGCCAGCAGCCAAGAAGTAGTCTCTAACTATGGCTACACCTTC
CASSQEVVSNYGYTF
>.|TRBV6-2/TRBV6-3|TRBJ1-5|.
TGTGCCAGTAGTATCGGCAGGGAGGCCACTCAGCCCCAGCATTTT
CASSIGREATQPQHF
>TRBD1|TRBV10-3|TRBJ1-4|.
TGTGCCATCAGTGAGGTAGCGGGAGGGGGCTCTAATGAAAAACTGTTTTTT
CAISEVAGGGSNEKLFF
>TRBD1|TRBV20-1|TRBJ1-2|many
TGCAGTGCTTCCTCAGACAGGGGATTCGATGGCTACACCTTC
CSASSDRGFDGYTF
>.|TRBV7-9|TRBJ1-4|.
TGTGCCAGCAGTCAAGCGTCTAATGAAAAACTGTTTTTT
CASSQASNEKLFF
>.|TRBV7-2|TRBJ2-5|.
TGTGCCAGTAGTATACGGGGTCAAGAGACCCAGTACTTC
CASSIRGQETQYF
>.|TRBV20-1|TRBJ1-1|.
TGCAGTGCTCCGGCAACAGGGAGGGGCACTGAAGCTTTCTTT
CSAPATGRGTEAFF
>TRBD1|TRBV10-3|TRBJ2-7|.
TGTGCCAGCAGGCCGGGGACAGGGGGGAACGAGCAGTACTTC
CASRPGTGGNEQYF
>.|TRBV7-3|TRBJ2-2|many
TGTGCCAGCAGCTTAATAGGGAACGCGGGGGAGCTGTTTTTT
CASSLIGNAGELFF
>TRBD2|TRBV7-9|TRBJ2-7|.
TGTGCCAGCAGCCGCCCGCTGGCGGGAGACGAGCAGTACTTC
CASSRPLAGDEQYF
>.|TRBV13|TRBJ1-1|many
TGTGCCAGCAGCCCCGCCGGGCCACAGTGGGCTTTCTTT
CASSPAGPQWAFF
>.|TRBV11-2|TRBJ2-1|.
TGTGCCAGCAGCCCTAACCACGGACAGATCGGGCAGTTCTTC
CASSPNHGQIGQFF
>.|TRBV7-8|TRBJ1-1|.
TGTGCCAGCAGCTACCCAGGGATGAGCACTGAAGCTTTCTTT
CASSYPGMSTEAFF
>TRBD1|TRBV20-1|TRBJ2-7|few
TGCAGTGCTAGAGGGTATGGGACAGGGGGATACGAGCAGTACTTC
CSARGYGTGGYEQYF
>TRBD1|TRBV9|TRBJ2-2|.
TGTGCCAGCAGCTCGAGACAGGGCGGGACCGGGGAGCTGTTTTTT
CASSSRQGGTGELFF
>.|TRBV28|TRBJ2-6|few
TGTGCCAGCAGTGCACCGGGACTTGGTGGGGCCAACGTCCTGACTTTC
CASSAPGLGGANVLTF
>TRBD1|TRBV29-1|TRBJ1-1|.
TGCAGTGCTAGATCCGGGACAGTGGCCAGTGAAGCTTTCTTT
CSARSGTVASEAFF
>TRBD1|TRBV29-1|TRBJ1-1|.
TGCAGCGTTTACGACAGGGTGAACACTGAAGCTTTCTTT
CSVYDRVNTEAFF
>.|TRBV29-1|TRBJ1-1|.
TGCAGCGTCTCCACCGGGGGGACCCCGGGGGTGAACACTGAAGCTTTCTTT
CSVSTGGTPGVNTEAFF
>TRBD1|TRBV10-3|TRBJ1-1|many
TGTGCCATCAGTCAGGGACAGGACAACACTGAAGCTTTCTTT
CAISQGQDNTEAFF
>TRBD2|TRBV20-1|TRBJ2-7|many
TGCAGTGCTAGCATAGCGGGGGGGCCGGACGAGCAGTACTTC
CSASIAGGPDEQYF
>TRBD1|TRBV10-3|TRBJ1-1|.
TGTGCCAGCAGGGGGCCCAGGGGGCGGTACACTGAAGCTTTCTTT
CASRGPRGRYTEAFF
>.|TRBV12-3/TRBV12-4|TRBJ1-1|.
TGTGCCAGCAGTTTCGCCAAATCACTCCCCACTGAAGCTTTCTTT
CASSFAKSLPTEAFF
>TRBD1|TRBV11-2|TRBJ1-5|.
TGTGCCAGCAGCTTAGAAGGGGGGACAGTAAATCAGCCCCAGCATTTT
CASSLEGGTVNQPQHF
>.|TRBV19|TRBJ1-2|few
TGTGCCAGTACTGGAAGGATAGCTAACTATGGCTACACCTTC
CASTGRIANYGYTF
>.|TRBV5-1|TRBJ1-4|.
TGCGCCAGCAGCAGGATGGACGGAGGAGTAGAAAAACTGTTTTTT
CASSRMDGGVEKLFF
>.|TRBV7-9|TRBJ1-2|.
TGTGCCAGCAGTTTACATCAGGGGATGAACTATGGCTACACCTTC
CASSLHQGMNYGYTF
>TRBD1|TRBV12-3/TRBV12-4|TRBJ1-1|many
TGTGCCAGCAGTTTACGACAGGGGGATAACACTGAAGCTTTCTTT
CASSLRQGDNTEAFF
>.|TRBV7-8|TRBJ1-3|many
TGTGCCAGCAGCTTAGCGTCGGGGGCCTCTGGAAACACCATATATTTT
CASSLASGASGNTIYF
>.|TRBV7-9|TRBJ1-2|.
TGTGCCAGCAGCACTAGGGGTCGGGGGGGCTTGAACTATGGCTACACCTTC
CASSTRGRGGLNYGYTF
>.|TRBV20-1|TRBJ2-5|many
TGCAGTGCTGGGTCGGGGAGTCAAGAGACCCAGTACTTC
CSAGSGSQETQYF
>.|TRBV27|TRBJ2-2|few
TGTGCCAGCCAATCGAACACCGGGGAGCTGTTTTTT
CASQSNTGELFF
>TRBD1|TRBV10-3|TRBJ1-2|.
TGTGCCAGCAGCAACAGGGGCGGTGGCGTCGGCTACACCTTC
CASSNRGGGVGYTF
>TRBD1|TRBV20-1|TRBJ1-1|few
TGCAGTGCTAGAGATCTTGGGACAGTTGACACTGAAGCTTTCTTT
CSARDLGTVDTEAFF
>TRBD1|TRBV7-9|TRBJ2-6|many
TGTGCCAGCAGTCGCGACAGGGTGGGCTACTACTCTGGGGCCAACGTCCTGACTTTC
CASSRDRVGYYSGANVLTF
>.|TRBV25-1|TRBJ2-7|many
TGTGCCACCGTCGATCAAAACACCTACGAGCAGTACTTC
CATVDQNTYEQYF
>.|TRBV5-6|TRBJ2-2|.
TGTGCCAGCAGCTTGGTTATCGGGGAGCTGTTTTTT
CASSLVIGELFF
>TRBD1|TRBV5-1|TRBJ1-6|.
TGCGCCAGCAGCGTGGGGAGGACAGGGGGAAATTCACCCCTCCACTTT
CASSVGRTGGNSPLHF
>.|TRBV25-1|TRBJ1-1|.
TGTGCCAGCAGTGATAGTGCCGGGGTGACGAACACTGAAGCTTTCTTT
CASSDSAGVTNTEAFF
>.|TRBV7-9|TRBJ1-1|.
TGTGCCAGCAACTCCGGACTTGAAGCTTTCTTT
CASNSGLEAFF
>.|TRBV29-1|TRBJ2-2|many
TGCAGCGCCGGGAACGGGGAGCTGTTTTTT
CSAGNGELFF
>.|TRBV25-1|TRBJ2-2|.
TGTGCCAGCTCCCCTTGGAGCGCCGGGGAGCTGTTTTTT
CASSPWSAGELFF
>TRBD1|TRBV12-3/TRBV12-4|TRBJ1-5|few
TGTGCCAGCAGTTCATACAGGGGCGATCAGCCCCAGCATTTT
CASSSYRGDQPQHF
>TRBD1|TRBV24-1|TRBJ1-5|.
TGTGCCAGCAGTGACACAGGGGCTCAGCCCCAGCATTTT
CASSDTGAQPQHF
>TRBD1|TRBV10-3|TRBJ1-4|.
TGTGCCAGCAGTGAATTTGACAGGGATAATGAAAAACTGTTTTTT
CASSEFDRDNEKLFF
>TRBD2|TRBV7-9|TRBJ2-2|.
TGTGCCAGCAGATCGGGACTAGCCCCCGGGGAGCTGTTTTTT
CASRSGLAPGELFF
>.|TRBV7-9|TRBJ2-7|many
TGTGCCAGCAGCTTAGTGGCGGACTACGAGCAGTACTTC
CASSLVADYEQYF
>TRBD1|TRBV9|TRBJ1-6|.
TGTGCCAGCAGCGTAGATCACAGGGGTAATTCACCCCTCCACTTT
CASSVDHRGNSPLHF
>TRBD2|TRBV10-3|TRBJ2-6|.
TGTGCCAGCAGGCTTAGCGGGGGGGCCTCTGGGGCCAACGTCCTGACTTTC
CASRLSGGASGANVLTF
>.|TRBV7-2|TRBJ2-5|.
TGTGCCAGCAGCTTAGTATTCTCTAGCCGGGAGACCCAGTACTTC
CASSLVFSSRETQYF
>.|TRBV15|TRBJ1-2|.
TGTGCCACCAGCAGGAGAGACAGTCATGGCTACACCTTC
CATSRRDSHGYTF
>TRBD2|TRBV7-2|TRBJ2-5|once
TGTGCCAGCAGGTTAGCGGGAGGGCCCCAAGAGACCCAGTACTTC
CASRLAGGPQETQYF
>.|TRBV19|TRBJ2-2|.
TGTGCCAGTAGTATAGGGTCGAACACCGGGGAGCTGTTTTTT
CASSIGSNTGELFF
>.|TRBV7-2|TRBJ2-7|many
TGTGCCAGCAGCTTATCGGTAGCGGACTCCTACGAGCAGTACTTC
CASSLSVADSYEQYF
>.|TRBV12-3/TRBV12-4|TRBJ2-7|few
TGTGCCAGCAGTTTAGGCCCGGGTCCCGCCTACGAGCAGTACTTC
CASSLGPGPAYEQYF